Below are 13 T cell receptor beta chains sequenced from a single sample in a study of cytomegalovirus exposure and HLA in healthy donors. It was with 60 Vbeta and 13 Jbeta primers that the PCR ran. Produced via immunoSEQ multiplex PCR; TCRdb's table is partial and in-frame only. The sample includes about 190,000 clones, roughly 80% of them seen just once. Source material: PBMCs. The receptors originated from a man aged 45-65 years in good health and CMV-seronegative.

The chain carries TRBV7-8 and TRBJ2-7; 8 bases match TRBD1. CDR3 length: 15 residues. The junction had 6 bases not matched to a gene; V was cut back by 2 bases and J by 3 bases. Germline lookup yields CDR1 SGHVS and CDR2 FQNEAQ. The CDR3 sequence: CASSLIGQGSYEQYF. The CDR3 DNA follows: TGTGCCAGCAGCTTAATTGGACAGGGAAGCTACGAGCAGTACTTC.

The rearrangement uses TRBV5-1 and TRBJ2-5, with a weak D call TRBD1 (5 bases). Germline-derived CDR1 and CDR2 are SGHRS and YFSETQ. V was trimmed by 1 base and J by 2 bases, leaving 12 bases between them. This CDR3 is built from 15 residues. This CDR3 reads CASSLSGHLQETQYF. CDR3 in DNA: TGCGCCAGCAGCTTGAGTGGACATCTTCAAGAGACCCAGTACTTC.

The chain recombines TRBV5-6 with TRBJ1-6, with TRBD1 matching over 8 bases. Germline lookup yields CDR1 SGHDT and CDR2 YYEEEE. V lost 0 bases, J lost 10 bases, and 9 bases stayed unmatched. CDR3 size: 16 residues. In DNA, the CDR3 is TGTGCCAGCAGCTTGGACAGGGGGTCTGAAGAGTCACCCCTCCACTTT. It translates to CASSLDRGSEESPLHF.

This rearrangement joins TRBV4-1 to TRBJ2-2, with D perhaps matching TRBD2 (5 bases). The CDR3 has 13 amino acids. The germline V and J ends were trimmed by 2 bases and 6 bases, with 7 bases remaining between them. The germline gives CDR1 MGHRA, CDR2 YSYEKL. CDR3 coding DNA: TGCGCCAGCAGCCAAATACTAGCCGGGGAGCTGTTTTTT. As protein: CASSQILAGELFF.

This rearrangement joins TRBV30 to TRBJ1-6, with 11 bases lining up with TRBD1. V dropped 5 bases and J dropped 9; count of bases not matched to a gene: 6. Germline assignment: CDR1 GTSNPN and CDR2 SVGIG (reference sequence). The CDR3 covers 14 residues. The CDR3 sequence is CAWRRDRGFSPLHF. The CDR3 bases are TGTGCCTGGCGCCGGGACAGGGGGTTTTCACCCCTCCACTTT.

The sample holds a few counts of this clone. This chain's CDR3 is CAIRGQGDTEAFF. As DNA, the CDR3 is TGTGCCATCAGAGGACAGGGAGACACTGAAGCTTTCTTT. V is TRBV10-3 and J is TRBJ1-1; TRBD1 agrees at 8 bases. This CDR3 comprises 13 residues. The ends lost 6 bases at V and 3 bases at J; junction bases unmatched: 3. The V gene's germline CDR1 is ENHRY and CDR2 SYGVKD.

The chain recombines TRBV10-2 with TRBJ1-4; 7 positions agree with TRBD1. The germline V gene has CDR1 WSHSY and CDR2 SAAADI. The CDR3 covers 13 residues. V lost 8 bases to trimming and J lost 5 bases; unmatched junction nucleotides: 5. CDR3 amino acids: CASAGQLNEKLFF. CDR3 in DNA: TGCGCCAGCGCGGGACAGTTGAATGAAAAACTGTTTTTT.

The chain employs TRBV2 and TRBJ2-1, with D possibly TRBD1 on 5 matching bases. V was pared by 6 bases and J by 14 bases, with 11 bases between. The CDR3 has 10 residues. Germline V gene sequence: CDR1 SNHLY, CDR2 FYNNEI. The CDR3: CASRGESKFF. DNA of the CDR3: TGTGCCAGCAGAGGGGAAAGTAAGTTCTTC.

CDR3 sequence: CATLQGAANYGYTF. For the CDR3, the DNA is TGTGCCACCTTACAGGGGGCGGCTAACTATGGCTACACCTTC. The J gene is TRBJ1-2, the V gene TRBV2; 9 positions match TRBD1. The CDR3 loop spans 14 amino acids. Germline V lookup: CDR1 SNHLY, CDR2 FYNNEI. Germline trimming cut 10 bases from V and 0 bases from J; bases unmatched to any gene: 6. The full variable domain, in which reference TRBV2 and TRBJ1-2 provide the parts outside the CDR3, is EPEVTQTPSHQVTQMGQEVILRCVPISNHLYFYWYRQILGQKVEFLVSFYNNEISEKSEIFDDQFSVERPDGSNFTLKIRSTKLEDSAMYFCATLQGAANYGYTFGSGTRLTVV.

The genes are TRBV6-5 and TRBJ2-1; possible D gene TRBD2, 7 bases. Germline V CDR1 and CDR2: MNHEY, SVGAGI. The V gene lost 5 bases and the J gene lost 8 bases, with 16 bases spanning the gap. CDR3 length: 14 amino acids. The CDR3 is CASSDLGGPHEQFF. The DNA of the CDR3 is TGTGCCAGCAGTGACCTCGGGGGGCCGCATGAGCAGTTCTTC.

The chain combines TRBV7-9 with TRBJ1-4, with D perhaps matching TRBD1 (5 bases). CDR1 is SEHNR and CDR2 is FQNEAQ in the germline V gene (reference sequence). The CDR3 is 11 amino acids. Trimming left V 3 bases short and J 14 bases short, with 10 bases between. CDR3: CASSLGPGLFF. CDR3 DNA sequence: TGTGCCAGCAGCTTGGGGCCAGGTCTGTTTTTT.

This chain's CDR3 is CASSQVLAHEQFF. The CDR3 coding sequence is TGTGCCAGCAGCCAAGTTCTAGCCCATGAGCAGTTCTTC. The chain recombines TRBV14 with TRBJ2-1; D perhaps matches TRBD2 (5 bases). The germline V and J ends were trimmed by 1 base and 8 bases, with 9 bases remaining between them. CDR1 is SGHDN and CDR2 is FVKESK in the germline V gene. This CDR3 is built from 13 residues. Complete variable domain (other parts from reference TRBV14 and TRBJ2-1): EAGVTQFPSHSVIEKGQTVTLRCDPISGHDNLYWYRRVMGKEIKFLLHFVKESKQDESGMPNNRFLAERTGGTYSTLKVQPAELEDSGVYFCASSQVLAHEQFFGPGTRLTVL.

The gene calls are TRBV7-7 and TRBJ1-1, with D possibly TRBD1 on 6 matching bases. CDR1 and CDR2 from the germline V gene are SSHAT and FNYEAQ (reference sequence). The CDR3 extends over 11 amino acids. V lost 5 bases to trimming and J lost 14 bases, with 15 bases between them. CDR3 in DNA: TGTGCCAGCAGCCCAGACGGGACATTGTTCTTT. This codes for CASSPDGTLFF.